This T cell receptor beta chain was sequenced in a study of T cell repertoires in cytomegalovirus infection (dated by TCRdb to the late 2010s). With respect to the entire study: Donor HLA type was relevant to the analysis, because carriage of CMV infection together with the matching HLA type was indicated by public TCR beta signatures. Overall study outcomes, separate from this receptor: In the ex vivo response, HLA-C-restricted CMV-specific TCR beta clonotypes were dominant, and in two of eight donors the single most frequent clonotype came from this HLA-C-restricted group. In both this cohort and an independent cohort of 352 donors, the cumulative frequency of public TCR beta family members distinguished carriers of CMV infection plus the relevant HLA type.

This clonotype was picked up many times. Its antigen is currently not known. The input lacks base qualities; no much larger clone sits a single base away. Sequences MGHRA (CDR1) and YSYEKL (CDR2) are obtained from the germline V gene. The CDR3 numbers 15 residues from cysteine through phenylalanine. The DNA shown is the 45-base CDR3, in frame from base 1. The V and J ends are trimmed by 1 base and 2 bases, leaving 10 bases between them. Sequencing relied on an Illumina HiSeq 1500. TCRdb ran its own pipeline on the public reads, namely fastp trimming at Q25 and MiXCR clone calling, and kept in-frame beta chains. Rows are unified per CDR3 protein, each entry keeping the most common DNA and genes. The sample data list 90,000 to 130,000 distinct CDR3 sequences, and about a tenth of these were observed just once. Approximately 33% of the sample is in the top ten clones.

Sequenced material: PBMCs, sequenced either directly or after in vitro stimulation (not recorded which). This clonotype originated in a human donor in good health (CMV status not recorded). Some clones in this sample may be carry-over from other donors' samples. The chain links TRBV4-1 with TRBJ2-3; a confident D gene designation cannot be given. The CDR3 protein: CASSQGTSITDTQYF. The nucleotide sequence is TGCGCCAGCAGCCAAGGGACCTCGATCACAGATACGCAGTATTTT.